This T cell receptor (beta chain) emerged from a study of metastatic and nonmetastatic thyroid tumors. Patients were all untreated before their thyroid surgery. TCRdb called clones again from the PCR reads with MiXCR. The data hold 22,000 or so clones, with less than 20% observed a single time. V shed 4 bases and J shed 8 bases, with 17 bases lying between them. The CDR3 contains 14 residues. Germline CDR1 GTSNPN, CDR2 SVGIG (reference sequence). This TCR derives from a female donor with papillary thyroid cancer or a benign thyroid nodule (not recorded which). Some clones in this sample may be carry-over from other donors' samples. The material sequenced was blood. This sequence joins TRBV30 and TRBJ1-4; D uncertain. In DNA, the CDR3 is TGTGCCTGGACTAGTGTGGCCCCACACGAAAAACTGTTTTTT. This codes for CAWTSVAPHEKLFF. Full variable domain (missing parts from reference TRBV30 and TRBJ1-4): SQTIHQWPATLVQPVGSPLSLECTVEGTSNPNLYWYRQAAGRGLQLLFYSVGIGQISSEVPQNLSASRPQDRQFILSSKKLLLSDSGFYLCAWTSVAPHEKLFFGSGTQLSVL.